This TCR beta chain was identified during a study of blood T cell repertoires in COVID-19. Study as a whole: The cDNA or gDNA used as material had been derived from T cells, B-cell-depleted T cells, or PBMCs.

V lost 7 bases and J lost 5; bases outside the gene matches: 6. CDR3 length equals 13 residues. CDR1 and CDR2 from the germline V gene are SQVTM and ANQGSEA. Sequencing was performed with immunoSEQ multiplex PCR; in TCRdb, only in-frame clones are kept and a portion is missing. The data hold around 200,000 clones, with 70% to 90% observed a single time. The receptor was derived from a woman older than 75 in a cohort sampled during active or convalescent COVID-19. What was sequenced was peripheral blood. V is TRBV29-1 and J is TRBJ1-1; 11 bases align to TRBD1. CDR3 amino acids: CSGSRDRGTEAFF. The CDR3 region has the DNA TGCAGCGGCAGCCGGGACAGGGGGACTGAAGCTTTCTTT.